This T cell receptor (beta chain) was identified in a study of T cells in Graves' hyperthyroidism and ophthalmopathy. Regarding the study as a whole: Ophthalmopathy was model-predicted a median approximately 6.4 months pre-onset.

This clonotype was observed at least ten times. Antigen: not known. Template material for amplifying TCR beta CDR3 regions consisted of RNA transcripts. In the first-round RT-PCR of the TCR CDR3, the HTBI primer set was used. TCRdb re-analysed the multiplex PCR reads in MiXCR, keeping a single row per CDR3 protein. The profile shows around 200,000 distinct CDR3 sequences, around 19% of them singletons. Germline V gives CDR1 SNHLY, CDR2 FYNNEI. The CDR3 runs to 13 residues. With 5 bases clipped from V and 12 bases from J, the junction kept 10 bases outside the gene matches. Researchers barred patients who had uncontrolled infection, other autoimmune disease, pregnancy or lactation. Around 10 ml of fresh peripheral blood supplied the PBMCs.

Sequenced: blood. The chain has TRBV2 and TRBJ1-2, with 9 bases matching TRBD1. The receptor was isolated from a middle-aged man with Graves' hyperthyroidism. CDR3 in DNA: TGTGCCAGCAGTACCGGGACAGGGTCGATCGACACCTTC. Translating gives CASSTGTGSIDTF.